This T cell receptor beta chain was identified in a study of blood T cell repertoires in COVID-19. Self-reported history from a screening survey and questionnaire set each donor's cohort. The assay was immunoSEQ multiplex PCR, and TCRdb's table has in-frame clones only and misses some. This sample has 200,000 to 250,000 clones; nearly 90% occur once, and the top ten carry about 14%. This CDR3 spans 18 amino acids. J was trimmed by 2 bases and V by 2 bases; bases with no gene match: 10. The V gene's germline CDR1 is SGDLS and CDR2 YYNGEE. The receptor's source is a man aged 25 to 45 who had been exposed to COVID-19. The rearrangement joins TRBV9 to TRBJ2-7; 13 bases match TRBD2. Input material: PBMCs or T cells enriched from blood (not recorded which). CDR3: CASSVGLTSGGTPYEQYF. The CDR3 DNA reads as TGTGCCAGCAGCGTTGGATTGACTAGCGGGGGGACACCCTACGAGCAGTACTTC.